This T cell receptor (beta chain) was recovered during a study of sequential checkpoint blockade in melanoma. Study in general: First-line arms were nivolumab then ipilimumab, or the reverse, randomized 1:1.

Germline V lookup: CDR1 SGHNT, CDR2 YENEEA. V was pared by 6 bases and J by 5 bases, with 11 bases between. The CDR3 covers 13 residues. The treatment was: randomized to nivolumab then ipilimumab (arm A) or the reverse (arm B). Patients had received no earlier DNA-damaging chemotherapy. Sorted cells were live CD3+CD8+, lacking CD19 and CD56, from PBMCs. The table came from immunoSEQ multiplex PCR; TCRdb's copy has only in-frame clones and leaves some out. The table shows about 30,000 clones, with less than 90% occurring only once. The TCR sequence derives from a human donor with melanoma. The chain employs TRBV11-3 and TRBJ2-1; weak D call: TRBD1 (6 bases). The material was CD8+ T cells sorted from blood (inferred from file names), obtained from a patient given nivolumab and ipilimumab in sequence. CDR3 nucleotide sequence: TGTGCCAGCAGTAGCGACAGGCACAATGAGCAGTTCTTC. Translation: CASSSDRHNEQFF.